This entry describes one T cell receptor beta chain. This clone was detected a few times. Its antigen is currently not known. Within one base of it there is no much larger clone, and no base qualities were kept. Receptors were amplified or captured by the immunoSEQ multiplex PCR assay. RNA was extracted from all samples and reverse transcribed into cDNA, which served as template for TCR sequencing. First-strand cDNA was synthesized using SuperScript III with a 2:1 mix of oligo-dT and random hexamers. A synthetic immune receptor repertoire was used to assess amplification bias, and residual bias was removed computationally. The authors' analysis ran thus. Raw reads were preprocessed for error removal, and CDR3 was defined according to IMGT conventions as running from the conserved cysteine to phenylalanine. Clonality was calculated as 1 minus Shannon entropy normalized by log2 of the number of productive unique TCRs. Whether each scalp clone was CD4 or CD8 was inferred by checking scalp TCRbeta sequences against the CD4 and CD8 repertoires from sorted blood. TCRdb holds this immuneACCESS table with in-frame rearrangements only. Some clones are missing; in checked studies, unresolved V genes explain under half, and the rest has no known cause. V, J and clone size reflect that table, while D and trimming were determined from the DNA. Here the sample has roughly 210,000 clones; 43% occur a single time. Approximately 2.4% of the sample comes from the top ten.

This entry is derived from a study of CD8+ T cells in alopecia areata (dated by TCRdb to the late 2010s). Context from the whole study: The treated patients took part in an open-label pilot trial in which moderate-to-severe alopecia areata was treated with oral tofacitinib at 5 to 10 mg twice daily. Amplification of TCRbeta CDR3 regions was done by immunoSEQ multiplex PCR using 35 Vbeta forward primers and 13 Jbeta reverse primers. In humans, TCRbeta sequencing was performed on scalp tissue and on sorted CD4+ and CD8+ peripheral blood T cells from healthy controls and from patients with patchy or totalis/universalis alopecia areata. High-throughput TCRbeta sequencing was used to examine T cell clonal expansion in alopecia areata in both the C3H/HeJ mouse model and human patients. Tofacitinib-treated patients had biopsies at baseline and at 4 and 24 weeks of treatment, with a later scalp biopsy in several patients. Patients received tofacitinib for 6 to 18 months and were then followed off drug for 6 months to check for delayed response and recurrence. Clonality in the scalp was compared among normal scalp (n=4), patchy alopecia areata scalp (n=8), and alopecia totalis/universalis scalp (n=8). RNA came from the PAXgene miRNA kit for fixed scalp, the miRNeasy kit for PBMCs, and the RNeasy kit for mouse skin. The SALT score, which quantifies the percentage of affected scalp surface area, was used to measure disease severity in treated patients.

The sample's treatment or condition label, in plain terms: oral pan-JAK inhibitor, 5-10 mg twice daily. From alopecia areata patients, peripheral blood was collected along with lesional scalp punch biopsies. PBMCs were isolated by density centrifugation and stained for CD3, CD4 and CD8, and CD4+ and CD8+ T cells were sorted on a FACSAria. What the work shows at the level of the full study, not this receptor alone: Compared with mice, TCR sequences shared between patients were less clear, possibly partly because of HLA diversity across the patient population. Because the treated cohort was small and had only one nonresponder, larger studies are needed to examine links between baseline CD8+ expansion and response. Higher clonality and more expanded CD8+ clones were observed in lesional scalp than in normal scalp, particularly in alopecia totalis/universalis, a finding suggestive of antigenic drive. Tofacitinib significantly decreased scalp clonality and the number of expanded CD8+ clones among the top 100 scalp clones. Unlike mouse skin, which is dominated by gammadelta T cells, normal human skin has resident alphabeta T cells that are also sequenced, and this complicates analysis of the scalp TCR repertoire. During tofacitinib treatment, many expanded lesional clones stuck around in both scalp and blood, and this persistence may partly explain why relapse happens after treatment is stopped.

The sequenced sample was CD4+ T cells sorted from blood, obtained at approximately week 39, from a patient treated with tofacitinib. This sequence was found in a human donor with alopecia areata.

DNA sequence: TGTGCCTGGAGCCCTCCGGGGGGATATGGCTACACCTTC. Translated, it gives CAWSPPGGYGYTF. In this chain, TRBV30 is recombined with TRBJ1-2; a weak D assignment points to TRBD1 (5 bases agree). CDR1 and CDR2 (GTSNPN, SVGIG) derive from the germline V gene (reference sequence). V loses 3 bases, J loses 5 bases, and the germline ends lie 13 bases apart. The CDR3 runs 13 residues from the cysteine to the phenylalanine. Only the CDR3 DNA is retained, 39 bases long and in frame from the first base.